This TCR beta chain emerged from a study of blood T cell repertoires in COVID-19. The wider study: The United States, Italy and Spain were the sources of the acute and convalescent COVID-19 samples. T cells, B-cell-depleted T cells, or PBMCs supplied cDNA or gDNA.

The germline V gene encodes CDR1 MGHDK and CDR2 SYGVNS. The V end lost 5 bases, the J end lost 8 bases, and 13 bases lay between the germline ends. The CDR3 is 13 residues long. Authors' methods: Estimates of nucleated cell counts were drawn from the amplification of reference gene primers. Generated by immunoSEQ multiplex PCR, the TCRdb table keeps only in-frame clones and is missing some. Clonal size and the V and J genes are those of that table, whereas D and trimming came from the DNA. The sample consists of approximately 280,000 clones, approximately 84% of them appearing once. Sequencing was done on a sample of peripheral blood. The receptor was derived from a woman in her 30s who had recovered from COVID-19. The chain has TRBV25-1 and TRBJ2-1, with a weak D call TRBD2 (7 bases). DNA for the CDR3: TGTGCCAGCAGTAGAGGGGGGGCTGATGAGCAGTTCTTC. Its protein product is CASSRGGADEQFF.